The 12 T cell receptor beta chains presented below share a single source sample, sequenced in a study of blood T cell repertoires in COVID-19. The repertoire was sequenced with immunoSEQ multiplex PCR; TCRdb's copy has only in-frame clones and lacks some. The table shows over 400,000 clones, with roughly 88% occurring only once. The sequencing sample was made of peripheral blood. These receptors originate from a woman aged 30 to 39 with active or convalescent COVID-19.

The chain carries TRBV18 and TRBJ1-5, with D possibly matching TRBD1 (5 bases). CDR1 KGHSH and CDR2 LQKENI come from the germline V gene. The V gene lost 2 bases and the J gene lost 8 bases, with 13 bases spanning the gap. The CDR3 length is 14 residues. This chain's CDR3 is CASSPKSGGEPQHF. Written as DNA, the CDR3 is TGTGCCAGCTCACCAAAGTCGGGAGGGGAGCCCCAGCATTTT.

This clone showed up many times. The gene calls are TRBV19 and TRBJ1-2; 9 nucleotides agree with TRBD1. V lost 3 bases, J lost 1 base, and 3 bases stayed unmatched. The V gene's germline CDR1 is LNHDA and CDR2 SQIVND (reference sequence). The CDR3 is 15 amino acids. The CDR3 reads CASSIGTGINYGYTF. The CDR3 DNA reads TGTGCCAGTAGTATTGGGACAGGGATTAACTATGGCTACACCTTC.

This clone was detected only once. J is TRBJ1-3 and V is TRBV27, with no clear D. Trimming removed 1 base from V and 0 bases from J, with 10 bases in between. The CDR3 consists of 16 residues. CDR1 and CDR2 from the germline V gene are MNHEY and SMNVEV (reference sequence). In DNA, the CDR3 is TGTGCCAGCAGTTTATACCCGCCCTACTCTGGAAACACCATATATTTT. Encoded protein: CASSLYPPYSGNTIYF.

The rearrangement uses TRBV6-6 and TRBJ1-5; weak D call: TRBD1 (5 bases). This CDR3 is 16 amino acids long. The germline CDR1 and CDR2 sequences are MNHNY and SVGAGI (reference sequence). V shed 5 bases and J shed 7 bases, with 21 bases lying between them. CDR3 amino acids: CASSQTRTGEGQPQHF. The CDR3 nucleotides are TGTGCCAGCAGTCAAACCCGGACGGGAGAGGGGCAGCCCCAGCATTTT.

The gene calls are TRBV30 and TRBJ1-1; 9 bases line up with TRBD1. Trimming at V came to 3 bases and at J to 1 base, leaving 3 bases not matched to a gene. The CDR3 has 14 amino acids. Germline assignment: CDR1 GTSNPN and CDR2 SVGIG (reference sequence). This CDR3 is CAWRLDRGNTEAFF. CDR3 nucleotide sequence: TGTGCCTGGAGGCTGGACAGGGGGAACACTGAAGCTTTCTTT.

The chain carries TRBV28 and TRBJ2-3, with 7 bases identical to TRBD1. Germline V lookup: CDR1 MDHEN, CDR2 SYDVKM. This CDR3 has 14 residues. V dropped 5 bases and J dropped 2; count of bases not matched to a gene: 4. Written as DNA, the CDR3 is TGTGCCAGCAGTCCGGGACAGATCACAGATACGCAGTATTTT. Residues: CASSPGQITDTQYF. The entire variable domain, with the rest obtained from reference TRBV28 and TRBJ2-3, is as follows: DVKVTQSSRYLVKRTGEKVFLECVQDMDHENMFWYRQDPGLGLRLIYFSYDVKMKEKGDIPEGYSVSREKKERFSLILESASTNQTSMYLCASSPGQITDTQYFGPGTRLTVL.

This chain links TRBV29-1 with TRBJ2-7; TRBD1 matches at 10 bases. V gave up 5 bases and J gave up 6 bases; unmatched junction bases: 10. From germline, CDR1 is SQVTM and CDR2 ANQGSEA. CDR3 length equals 14 residues. The CDR3 DNA follows: TGCAGCGTTTCGAAAGGGACAGGGGATACCGAGCAGTACTTC. It yields the protein CSVSKGTGDTEQYF.

The rearrangement joins TRBV6-5 to TRBJ1-4; 8 bases agree with TRBD1. J was trimmed by 7 bases and V by 6 bases; bases with no gene match: 7. This CDR3 contains 14 residues. Germline V gives CDR1 MNHEY, CDR2 SVGAGI. CDR3 DNA sequence: TGTGCCAGCAGCTCCCAGGGGGCGGCTGAAAAACTGTTTTTT. This translates into CASSSQGAAEKLFF.

J is TRBJ1-2 and V is TRBV19; D not certain. Germline CDR1 reads LNHDA; CDR2 reads SQIVND (reference sequence). The CDR3 totals 13 residues. V gave up 4 bases and J gave up 0 bases, with 6 bases separating them. The CDR3 DNA follows: TGTGCCAGTAGTAACATTTCTAACTATGGCTACACCTTC. Translated: CASSNISNYGYTF.

This clone was recorded once. The chain uses TRBV7-8 and TRBJ2-3, with 8 nucleotides matching TRBD2. Germline V gene sequence: CDR1 SGHVS, CDR2 FQNEAQ. This CDR3 has 16 amino acids. Germline trimming cut 5 bases from V and 5 bases from J; bases unmatched to any gene: 12. This CDR3 reads CASSPSGAGGVDTQYF. CDR3 nucleotide sequence: TGTGCCAGCAGCCCCTCGGGGGCGGGAGGTGTAGATACGCAGTATTTT.

The chain links TRBV5-1 to TRBJ2-1; D gene ambiguous. The germline V gene encodes CDR1 SGHRS and CDR2 YFSETQ. V was trimmed by 4 bases and J by 3 bases, leaving 11 bases between them. CDR3 length: 14 amino acids. The CDR3 protein is CASSPGGSYNEQFF. The CDR3 DNA is TGCGCCAGCAGCCCCGGTGGTAGCTACAATGAGCAGTTCTTC.

In DNA form, the CDR3 reads TGTGCCAGCAGTGCACCAGGGGGCACTAATGAAAAACTGTTTTTT. This codes for CASSAPGGTNEKLFF. V and J are TRBV28 and TRBJ1-4, with 8 bases aligning to TRBD1. The V and J ends lost 5 bases and 2 bases, in that order; junction bases with no gene match: 4. This CDR3 has 15 residues. Germline V gene lookup returns CDR1 MDHEN and CDR2 SYDVKM.